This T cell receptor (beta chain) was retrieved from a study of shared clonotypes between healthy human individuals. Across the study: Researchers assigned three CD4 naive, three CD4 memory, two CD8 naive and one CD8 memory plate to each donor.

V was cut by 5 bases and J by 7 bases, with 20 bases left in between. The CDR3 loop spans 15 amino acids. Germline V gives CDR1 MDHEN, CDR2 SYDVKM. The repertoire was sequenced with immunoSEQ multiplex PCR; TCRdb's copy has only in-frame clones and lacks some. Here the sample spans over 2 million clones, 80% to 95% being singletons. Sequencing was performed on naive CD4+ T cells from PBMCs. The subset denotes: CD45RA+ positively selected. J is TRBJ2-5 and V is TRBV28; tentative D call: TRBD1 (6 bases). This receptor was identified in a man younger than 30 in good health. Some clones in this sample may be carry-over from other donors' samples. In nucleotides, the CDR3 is TGTGCCAGCAGTGCGATGGGACATCGGGAAGGGACCCAGTACTTC. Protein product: CASSAMGHREGTQYF.